Presented here are 19 T cell receptor beta chains from one specimen sequenced in a study of patients and donors after allogeneic stem cell transplantation. TCRdb ran MiXCR on the RT-PCR reads and lists one entry per CDR3 protein. The sample carries about 960,000 distinct CDR3 sequences, roughly 18% recorded once. The source material was blood, either unsorted or a sorted T cell fraction (not recorded which). These receptors were collected from a human donor who was either an allogeneic HSCT recipient or a stem cell or donor lymphocyte infusion donor (not recorded which). It is not recorded whose cells these are; they may come from a transplant donor.

This clonotype was counted between two and nine times. V is TRBV6-2 or TRBV6-3 and J is TRBJ2-6; D may match TRBD1 or TRBD2 (5 bases each). From germline, CDR1 is MNHEY and CDR2 SVGEGT. Trimming pared 2 bases from V and 0 bases from J, leaving 20 bases between. This CDR3 is 20 amino acids long. CDR3 DNA: TGTGCCAGCAGTTACACCCGAACAGGCCTCCTAGCCTCTGGGGCCAACGTCCTGACTTTC. Amino acid sequence: CASSYTRTGLLASGANVLTF.

The chain has TRBV20-1 and TRBJ2-7, with TRBD2 matching over 8 bases. The germline V gene has CDR1 DFQATT and CDR2 SNEGSKA (reference sequence). V lost 3 bases, J lost 2 bases, and 6 bases stayed unmatched. The CDR3 runs 14 residues. The CDR3 loop is CSASGGAGPYEQYF. The DNA of the CDR3 is TGCAGTGCTAGCGGGGGGGCCGGGCCCTACGAGCAGTACTTC.

The V gene is TRBV6-1, the J gene TRBJ2-3; possibly TRBD1 for D (5 bases). This CDR3 has 14 residues. Trimming cost V 7 bases and J 3 bases, with 14 bases left between them. CDR1 is MNHNS, CDR2 SASEGT, per germline. Here the CDR3 DNA reads TGTGCCAGCACCCGCCGGCAGGGAACAGATACGCAGTATTTT. Protein product: CASTRRQGTDTQYF.

The rearrangement links TRBV11-2 to TRBJ2-1; 10 nucleotides line up with TRBD1. V shed 4 bases, J shed 4 bases, and the junction held 4 bases outside the gene matches. Germline V gene lookup returns CDR1 SGHAT and CDR2 FQNNGV. The CDR3 has 15 residues. The CDR3 coding sequence is TGTGCCAGCAGCTCCGGGACAGGGGAATACAATGAGCAGTTCTTC. It encodes CASSSGTGEYNEQFF.

The sample holds a few counts of this clonotype. This chain uses TRBV20-1 with TRBJ2-7; 7 nucleotides align to TRBD2. Trimming cost V 2 bases and J 3 bases; bases outside gene matches: 10. CDR1 is DFQATT and CDR2 is SNEGSKA in the germline V gene (reference sequence). This CDR3 has 15 amino acids. The DNA for the CDR3 is TGCAGTGCTAGATTCCCTTTCCGGGAGGTCTACGAGCAGTACTTC. It is translated as CSARFPFREVYEQYF.

The chain carries TRBV6-1 and TRBJ2-1, with a weak D call TRBD2 (5 bases). Germline CDR1 is MNHNS and CDR2 is SASEGT. Trimming pared 6 bases from V and 5 bases from J, leaving 17 bases between. This CDR3 spans 15 amino acids. The CDR3 sequence: CASSDLGRPNNEQFF. Written as DNA, the CDR3 is TGTGCCAGCAGCGACTTGGGGAGACCCAACAATGAGCAGTTCTTC.

This clonotype was observed at least ten times. The chain is built from TRBV29-1 and TRBJ2-1; D unresolved. The CDR3 length is 16 residues. V was shortened by 0 bases and J by 0 bases, with 12 bases between the two germline ends. Germline V gene lookup returns CDR1 SQVTM and CDR2 ANQGSEA. The CDR3 region has the DNA TGCAGCGTTGAAGATCAAGGACCCCGCTCCTACAATGAGCAGTTCTTC. Protein product: CSVEDQGPRSYNEQFF.

This clonotype was counted between two and nine times. The chain is built from TRBV5-1 and TRBJ1-2, with D uncertain. The CDR3 loop spans 14 amino acids. The germline CDR1 and CDR2 sequences are SGHRS and YFSETQ. V was cut by 0 bases and J by 4 bases, with 10 bases left in between. The CDR3 DNA reads TGCGCCAGCAGCTTGGAAGAGGGCGGCTATGGCTACACCTTC. Protein sequence: CASSLEEGGYGYTF.

The J gene is TRBJ2-5, the V gene TRBV24-1, with 7 positions matching TRBD1. Germline CDR1 reads KGHDR; CDR2 reads SFDVKD. The trim removed 4 bases at V and 9 bases at J, leaving 10 bases unmatched. The CDR3 spans 14 residues. Written as DNA, the CDR3 is TGTGCCACCAGTGACCCTGGACAGGCGAGGGCCCAGTACTTC. Translating it yields CATSDPGQARAQYF.

This clonotype was counted a few times. The rearrangement links TRBV7-9 to TRBJ2-3, with 7 bases that match TRBD2. V was clipped by 5 bases and J by 2 bases; unmatched bases: 7. This CDR3 is 15 amino acids long. Germline V gene data show CDR1 as SEHNR and CDR2 as FQNEAQ (reference sequence). The CDR3 loop is CASSPAGVYTDTQYF. CDR3 sequence (DNA): TGTGCCAGCAGCCCCGCGGGAGTATACACAGATACGCAGTATTTT. Based on the CDR3 plus reference TRBV7-9 and TRBJ2-3, the full variable domain is DTGVSQNPRHKITKRGQNVTFRCDPISEHNRLYWYRQTLGQGPEFLTYFQNEAQLEKSRLLSDRFSAERPKGSFSTLEIQRTEQGDSAMYLCASSPAGVYTDTQYFGPGTRLTVL.

Many counts were recorded for this clonotype. The chain is built from TRBV5-1 and TRBJ2-1, with TRBD2 matching over 10 bases. This CDR3 contains 15 residues. Trimming took 1 base from V and 5 from J; bases not matched to a gene: 3. Germline V gives CDR1 SGHRS, CDR2 YFSETQ. CDR3 nucleotides: TGCGCCAGCAGCTTGCTAGCGGGAGCCAACAATGAGCAGTTCTTC. This codes for CASSLLAGANNEQFF.

This clonotype has more than one count but fewer than ten. The chain joins TRBV9 to TRBJ2-6; the D is unclear. In germline, CDR1 is SGDLS, CDR2 YYNGEE. The V and J ends lost 0 bases and 1 base respectively, with 5 bases between them. CDR3 length: 15 amino acids. CDR3 bases: TGTGCCAGCAGCGTAGGGAGTTCTGGGGCCAACGTCCTGACTTTC. As protein: CASSVGSSGANVLTF.

This chain connects TRBV4-1 to TRBJ1-1; D remains unclear. Germline loops: CDR1 MGHRA, CDR2 YSYEKL. This CDR3 spans 14 amino acids. The ends were cut back, 0 bases at V and 7 bases at J, with 12 bases in the middle. The CDR3 sequence is CASSQESGVSEAFF. As DNA, the CDR3 is TGCGCCAGCAGCCAAGAATCGGGTGTAAGTGAAGCTTTCTTT.

The gene calls are TRBV6-1 and TRBJ1-2; 8 bases align to TRBD1. CDR3 length equals 14 residues. Germline CDR1 MNHNS, CDR2 SASEGT. The V and J ends lost 1 base and 8 bases, in that order; junction bases with no gene match: 6. CDR3 in DNA: TGTGCCAGCAGTGAAGTTGGCAGGGGGCGAGGCTACACCTTC. This sequence encodes CASSEVGRGRGYTF.

The table lists this clonotype with a few counts. The chain's CDR3 is CASSRQEGARGTGELFF. In DNA form, the CDR3 reads TGTGCCAGCAGCCGACAGGAAGGGGCGCGTGGGACCGGGGAGCTGTTTTTT. The V gene is TRBV5-5, the J gene TRBJ2-2; possible D gene TRBD1, 6 bases. V dropped 4 bases and J dropped 5 bases, with 21 bases sitting between them. The CDR3 has 17 amino acids. The germline V gene has CDR1 SGHKS and CDR2 YYEKEE (reference sequence).

The rearrangement links TRBV4-1 to TRBJ1-1; D is ambiguous. The CDR3 covers 15 residues. The germline V gene encodes CDR1 MGHRA and CDR2 YSYEKL. The V end lost 1 base, the J end lost 0 bases, and 9 bases lay between the germline ends. CDR3 nucleotides: TGCGCCAGCAGCCAAGCTGGGAGCATGAACACTGAAGCTTTCTTT. It yields the protein CASSQAGSMNTEAFF.

This chain connects TRBV5-1 to TRBJ2-2, with D possibly TRBD1 on 6 matching bases. The V and J ends lost 1 base and 6 bases respectively, with 13 bases between them. Germline V gives CDR1 SGHRS, CDR2 YFSETQ. CDR3 length equals 15 residues. This chain's CDR3 is CASSLTGTSPGELFF. The CDR3 DNA follows: TGCGCCAGCAGCTTGACCGGGACAAGCCCCGGGGAGCTGTTTTTT. The full variable domain, with the rest looked up from reference TRBV5-1 and TRBJ2-2, is KAGVTQTPRYLIKTRGQQVTLSCSPISGHRSVSWYQQTPGQGLQFLFEYFSETQRNKGNFPGRFSGRQFSNSRSEMNVSTLELGDSALYLCASSLTGTSPGELFFGEGSRLTVL.

V gene TRBV7-2 combines with J gene TRBJ1-5, with D maybe TRBD1 (6 bases). CDR3 length equals 15 residues. V was trimmed by 7 bases and J by 4 bases, leaving 17 bases between them. CDR1 is SGHTA, CDR2 FQGNSA, per germline. As DNA, the CDR3 is TGTGCCAGCACCCTAAACTTGCAGGGGAATCAGCCCCAGCATTTT. Protein: CASTLNLQGNQPQHF.

This chain links TRBV15 with TRBJ2-2, with 9 bases lining up with TRBD1. The V gene's germline CDR1 is LNHNV and CDR2 YYDKDF (reference sequence). After removal of 0 bases from V and 5 bases from J, the junction contained 7 bases not matched to a gene. This CDR3 comprises 17 residues. As DNA, the CDR3 is TGTGCCACCAGCAGAGATATACAGGGGGCGCGGACCGGGGAGCTGTTTTTT. Its translation is CATSRDIQGARTGELFF.